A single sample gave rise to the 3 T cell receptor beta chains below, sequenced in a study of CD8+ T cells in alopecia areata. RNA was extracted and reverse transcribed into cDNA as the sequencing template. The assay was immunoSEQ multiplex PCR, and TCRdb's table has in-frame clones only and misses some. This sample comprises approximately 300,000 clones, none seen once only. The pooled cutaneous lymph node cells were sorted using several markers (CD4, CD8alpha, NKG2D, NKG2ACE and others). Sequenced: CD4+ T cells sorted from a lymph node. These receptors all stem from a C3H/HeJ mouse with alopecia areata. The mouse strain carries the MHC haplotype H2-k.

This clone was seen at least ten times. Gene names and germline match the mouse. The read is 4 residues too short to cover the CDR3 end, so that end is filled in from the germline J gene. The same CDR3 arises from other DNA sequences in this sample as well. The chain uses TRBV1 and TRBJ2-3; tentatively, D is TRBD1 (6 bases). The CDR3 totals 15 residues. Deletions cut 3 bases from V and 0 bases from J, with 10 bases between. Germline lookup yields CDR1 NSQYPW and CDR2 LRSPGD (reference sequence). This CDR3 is CTCSAGTNSAETLYF. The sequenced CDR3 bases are TGCACCTGCAGTGCGGGGACAAATAGTGCAGAA.

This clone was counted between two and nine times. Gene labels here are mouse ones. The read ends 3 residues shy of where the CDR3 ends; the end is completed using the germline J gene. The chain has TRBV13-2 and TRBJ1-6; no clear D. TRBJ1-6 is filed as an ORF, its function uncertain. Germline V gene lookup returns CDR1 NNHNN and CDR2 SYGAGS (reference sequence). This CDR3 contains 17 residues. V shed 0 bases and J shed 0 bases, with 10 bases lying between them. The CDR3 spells CASGDAQTLSYNSPLYF. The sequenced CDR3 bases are TGTGCCAGCGGTGATGCTCAAACTCTTTCCTATAATTCGCCC.

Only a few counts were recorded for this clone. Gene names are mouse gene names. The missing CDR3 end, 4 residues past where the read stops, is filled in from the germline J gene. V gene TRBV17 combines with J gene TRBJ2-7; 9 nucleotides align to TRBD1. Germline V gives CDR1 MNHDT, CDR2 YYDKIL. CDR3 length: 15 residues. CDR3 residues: CASSLFRDRADEQYF. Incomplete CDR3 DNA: TGTGCTAGCAGCCTCTTCCGGGACAGGGCTGAT.